This T cell receptor (beta chain) was retrieved from a study of PD-1 blockade in classical Hodgkin lymphoma. Clones were read by immunoSEQ multiplex PCR, and TCRdb kept only the in-frame ones, dropping some. This repertoire shows some 93,000 clones, roughly 92% found once; its top ten account for 2.5% to 3%. With no exception, relapse followed autologous stem cell transplantation in all patients, and brentuximab vedotin exposure varied. The specimen was peripheral blood mononuclear cells (PBMCs), collected at baseline. This sequence was found in a human donor with classical Hodgkin lymphoma.

The CDR3 bases are TGTGCCAGCAGTGAACAGAGGGGACAGCTTGCAACTAATGAAAAACTGTTTTTT. Its translation: CASSEQRGQLATNEKLFF. The V call is TRBV6-1, the J call TRBJ1-4; 7 nucleotides line up with TRBD1. Germline CDR1 reads MNHNS; CDR2 reads SASEGT. The CDR3 covers 18 residues. J was trimmed by 0 bases and V by 2 bases; bases with no gene match: 9.